This T cell receptor beta chain comes out of a study of blood T cell repertoires in COVID-19. Study in general: The United States, Italy and Spain provided the acute and convalescent COVID-19 samples.

Measured with immunoSEQ multiplex PCR; TCRdb has only the in-frame clones, and not every one. Of about 320,000 clones in the sample, roughly 90% were seen once. V lost 5 bases, J lost 1 base, and 5 bases stayed unmatched. CDR1 is LNHDA, CDR2 SQIVND, per germline (reference sequence). The CDR3 covers 15 residues. This TCR was sampled from a woman in her twenties or thirties who had been exposed to COVID-19. Material: PBMCs or T cells enriched from blood (not recorded which). The V call is TRBV19, the J call TRBJ2-7, with 10 bases fitting TRBD2. CDR3 sequence: CASSASSGGSYEQYF. For the CDR3, the DNA is TGTGCCAGTAGTGCCTCTAGCGGGGGTTCCTACGAGCAGTACTTC.